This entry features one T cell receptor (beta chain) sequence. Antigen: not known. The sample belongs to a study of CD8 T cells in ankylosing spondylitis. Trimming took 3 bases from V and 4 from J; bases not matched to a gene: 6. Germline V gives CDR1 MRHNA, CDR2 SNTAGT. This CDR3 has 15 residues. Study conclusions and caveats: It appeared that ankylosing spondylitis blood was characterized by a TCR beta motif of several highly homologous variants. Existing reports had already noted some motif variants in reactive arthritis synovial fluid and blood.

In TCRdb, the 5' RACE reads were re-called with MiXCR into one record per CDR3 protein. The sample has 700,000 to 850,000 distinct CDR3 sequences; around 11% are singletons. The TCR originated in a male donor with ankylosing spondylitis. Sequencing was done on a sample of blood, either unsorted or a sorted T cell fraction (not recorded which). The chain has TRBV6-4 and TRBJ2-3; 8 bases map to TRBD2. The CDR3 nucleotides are TGTGCCAGCAGTGAAGCGGGAGTGTCTTCAGATACGCAGTATTTT. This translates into CASSEAGVSSDTQYF.